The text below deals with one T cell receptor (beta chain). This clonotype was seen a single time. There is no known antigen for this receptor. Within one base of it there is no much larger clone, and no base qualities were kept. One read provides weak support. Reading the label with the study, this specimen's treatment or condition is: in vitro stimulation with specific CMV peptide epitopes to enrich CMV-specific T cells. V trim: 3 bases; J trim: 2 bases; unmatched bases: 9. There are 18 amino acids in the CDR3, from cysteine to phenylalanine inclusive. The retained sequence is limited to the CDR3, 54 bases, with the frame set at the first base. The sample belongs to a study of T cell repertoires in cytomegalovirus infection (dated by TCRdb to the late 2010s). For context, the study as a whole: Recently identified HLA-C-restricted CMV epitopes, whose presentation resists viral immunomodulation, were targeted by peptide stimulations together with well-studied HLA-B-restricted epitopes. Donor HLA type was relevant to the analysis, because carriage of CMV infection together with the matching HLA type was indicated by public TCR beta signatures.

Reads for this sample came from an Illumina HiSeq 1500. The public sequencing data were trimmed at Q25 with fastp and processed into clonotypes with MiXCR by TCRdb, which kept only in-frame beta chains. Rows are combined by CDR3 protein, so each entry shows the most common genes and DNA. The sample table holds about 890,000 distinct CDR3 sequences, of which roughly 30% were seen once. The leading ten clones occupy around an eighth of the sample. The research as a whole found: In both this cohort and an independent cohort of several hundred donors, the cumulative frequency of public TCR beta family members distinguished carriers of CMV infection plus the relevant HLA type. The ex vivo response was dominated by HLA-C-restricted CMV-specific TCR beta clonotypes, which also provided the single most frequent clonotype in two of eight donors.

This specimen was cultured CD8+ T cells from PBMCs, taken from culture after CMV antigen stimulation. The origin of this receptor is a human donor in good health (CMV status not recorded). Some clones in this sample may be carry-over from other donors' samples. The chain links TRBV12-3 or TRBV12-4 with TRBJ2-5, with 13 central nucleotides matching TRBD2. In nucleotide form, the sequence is TGTGCCAGCAGTTTCGGACTAGCGGGGGCCCCGAAGCAAGAGACCCAGTACTTC. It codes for CASSFGLAGAPKQETQYF.